This TCR beta chain was sequenced in a study of siplizumab effects on memory and regulatory T cells. Overall study findings and caveats: Sequences below about 10^-5 frequency were poorly captured, limiting mapping of alloreactive clones. Versus about 26% in controls, the mappable alloreactive CD4+ clones averaged nearly 70% Treg-derived with siplizumab.

This CDR3 spans 17 amino acids. CDR1 and CDR2 from the germline V gene are ENHRY and SYGVKD. Germline trimming cut 2 bases from V and 0 bases from J; bases unmatched to any gene: 5. A remark on this clone: Its specificity is not known.

Some clones are missing from TCRdb's copy, which holds only in-frame ones; the method was immunoSEQ multiplex PCR. The table lists 60,000 or so clones, about 92% of them singletons, with less than 40% in the top ten. The material sequenced was CD8+ T cells sorted from blood. The source of this sequence is a human donor in good health. This chain joins TRBV10-3 and TRBJ2-2, with 8 bases fitting TRBD2. The CDR3 here is CAISEAQTSANTGELFF. In nucleotides, the CDR3 is TGTGCCATCAGTGAGGCCCAGACTAGCGCGAACACCGGGGAGCTGTTTTTT.